The sample holds a few counts of the clone carrying this T cell receptor beta chain. Its target is not known. The sample is drawn from a study of CD8 T cells in ankylosing spondylitis. The study's findings and limits: Roughly 8 highly homologous variants formed a TCR beta motif that appeared characteristic of ankylosing spondylitis blood.

A single record per CDR3 protein comes from TCRdb applying MiXCR to the 5' RACE reads. This sample carries under 950,000 distinct CDR3 sequences, 15% to 20% of them seen once, and the ten largest clones take 15% to 20%. Trimming took 6 bases from V and 4 from J; bases not matched to a gene: 7. Germline CDR1 reads MNHNS; CDR2 reads SASEGT. The CDR3 spans 15 residues. Sequenced input: blood, either unsorted or a sorted T cell fraction (not recorded which). The rearrangement uses TRBV6-1 and TRBJ1-3, with TRBD1 identical over 9 bases. The receptor's source is a male donor with ankylosing spondylitis. This CDR3 is CASSSGQGKGNTIYF. Written as DNA, the CDR3 is TGTGCCAGCAGCTCGGGACAGGGAAAAGGAAACACCATATATTTT.